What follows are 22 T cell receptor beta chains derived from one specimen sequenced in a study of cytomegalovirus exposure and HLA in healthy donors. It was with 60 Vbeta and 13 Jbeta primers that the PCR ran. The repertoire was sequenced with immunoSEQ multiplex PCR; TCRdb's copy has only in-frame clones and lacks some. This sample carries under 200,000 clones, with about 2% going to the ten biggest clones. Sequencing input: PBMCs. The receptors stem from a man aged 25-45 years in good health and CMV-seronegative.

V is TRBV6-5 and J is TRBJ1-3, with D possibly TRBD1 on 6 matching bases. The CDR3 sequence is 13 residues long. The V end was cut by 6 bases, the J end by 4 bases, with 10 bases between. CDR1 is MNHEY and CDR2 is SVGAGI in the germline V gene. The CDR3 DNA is TGTGCCAGCAGCCAAGGACAGGGAAACACCATATATTTT. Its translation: CASSQGQGNTIYF.

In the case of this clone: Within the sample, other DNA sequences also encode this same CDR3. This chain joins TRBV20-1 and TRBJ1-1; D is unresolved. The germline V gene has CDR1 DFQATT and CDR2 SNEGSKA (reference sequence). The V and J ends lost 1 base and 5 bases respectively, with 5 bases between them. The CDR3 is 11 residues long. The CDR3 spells CSARVRTEAFF. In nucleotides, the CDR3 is TGCAGTGCTAGAGTGCGGACTGAAGCTTTCTTT.

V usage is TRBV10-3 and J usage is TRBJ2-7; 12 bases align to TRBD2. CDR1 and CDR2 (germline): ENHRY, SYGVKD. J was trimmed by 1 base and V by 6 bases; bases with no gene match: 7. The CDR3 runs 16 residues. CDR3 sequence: CAIRPTSGRNSYEQYF. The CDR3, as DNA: TGTGCCATCAGACCTACTAGCGGGAGGAATTCCTACGAGCAGTACTTC.

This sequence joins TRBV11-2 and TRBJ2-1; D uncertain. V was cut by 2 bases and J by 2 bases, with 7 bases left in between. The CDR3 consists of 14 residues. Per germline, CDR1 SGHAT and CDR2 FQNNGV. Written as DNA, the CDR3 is TGTGCCAGCAGCTTAACGAGCACCTACAATGAGCAGTTCTTC. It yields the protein CASSLTSTYNEQFF.

In DNA form, the CDR3 reads TGTGCCAGCAGCTCGTCCTACGAGCAGTACTTC. Translated, it gives CASSSSYEQYF. The J gene is TRBJ2-7, the V gene TRBV13; no firm D call. In germline, CDR1 is PRHDT, CDR2 FYEKMQ (reference sequence). V lost 4 bases to trimming and J lost 1 base, with 2 bases between them. This CDR3 is built from 11 residues.

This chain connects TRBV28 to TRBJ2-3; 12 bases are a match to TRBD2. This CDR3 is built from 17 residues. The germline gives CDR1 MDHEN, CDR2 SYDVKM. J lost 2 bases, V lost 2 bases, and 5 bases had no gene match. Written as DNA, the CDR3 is TGTGCCAGCAGTTTAGAAGGGACTAGCGGGTACACAGATACGCAGTATTTT. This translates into CASSLEGTSGYTDTQYF.

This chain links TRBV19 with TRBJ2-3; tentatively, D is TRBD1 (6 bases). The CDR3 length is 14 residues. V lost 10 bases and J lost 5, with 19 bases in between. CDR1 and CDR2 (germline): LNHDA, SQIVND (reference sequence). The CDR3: CATDSSQGRDTQYF. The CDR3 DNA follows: TGTGCCACCGATTCTTCACAGGGTAGAGATACGCAGTATTTT.

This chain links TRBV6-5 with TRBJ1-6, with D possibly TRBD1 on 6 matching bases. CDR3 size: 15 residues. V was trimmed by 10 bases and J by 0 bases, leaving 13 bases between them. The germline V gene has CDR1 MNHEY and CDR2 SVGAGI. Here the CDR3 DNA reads TGTGCCATAAAGCAGGGGAGCTCCTATAATTCACCCCTCCACTTT. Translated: CAIKQGSSYNSPLHF.

The CDR3 DNA is TGTGCCAGTAGGGAACAGGGGGCGAGTGAAGCTTTCTTT. Protein product: CASREQGASEAFF. J is TRBJ1-1 and V is TRBV19; 9 bases fit TRBD1. Germline CDR1 LNHDA, CDR2 SQIVND (reference sequence). The CDR3 runs to 13 residues. With 6 bases clipped from V and 7 bases from J, the junction kept 6 bases outside the gene matches. Supplemented by reference TRBV19 and TRBJ1-1, the full variable domain reads DGGITQSPKYLFRKEGQNVTLSCEQNLNHDAMYWYRQDPGQGLRLIYYSQIVNDFQKGDIAEGYSVSREKKESFPLTVTSAQKNPTAFYLCASREQGASEAFFGQGTRLTVV.

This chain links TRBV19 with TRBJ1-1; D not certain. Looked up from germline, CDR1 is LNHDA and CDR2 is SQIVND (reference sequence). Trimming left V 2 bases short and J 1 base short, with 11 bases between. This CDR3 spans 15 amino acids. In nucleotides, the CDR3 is TGTGCCAGTAGTATACCCAATGAGAAGAACACTGAAGCTTTCTTT. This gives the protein CASSIPNEKNTEAFF.

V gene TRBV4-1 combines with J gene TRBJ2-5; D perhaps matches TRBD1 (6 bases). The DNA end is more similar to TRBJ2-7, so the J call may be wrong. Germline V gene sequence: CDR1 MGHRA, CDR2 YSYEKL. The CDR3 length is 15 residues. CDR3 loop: CASSQVPTGYYEQYF. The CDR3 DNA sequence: TGCGCCAGCAGCCAAGTCCCGACAGGATACTACGAGCAGTACTTC.

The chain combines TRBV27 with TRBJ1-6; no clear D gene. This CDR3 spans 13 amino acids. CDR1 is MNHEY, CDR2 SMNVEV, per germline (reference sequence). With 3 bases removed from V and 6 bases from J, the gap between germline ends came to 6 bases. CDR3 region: CASSLVGNSPLHF. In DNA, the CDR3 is TGTGCCAGCAGTTTGGTCGGTAATTCACCCCTCCACTTT.

The CDR3 DNA sequence: TGTGCCAGCAGTTTACTAGCGGGAGGGCGGGAGACCCAGTACTTC. Its translation is CASSLLAGGRETQYF. The V and J genes are TRBV28 and TRBJ2-5; 12 bases align to TRBD2. This CDR3 comprises 15 residues. Unmatched junction bases numbered 3, after V lost 2 bases and J lost 5 bases. Germline CDR1 and CDR2: MDHEN and SYDVKM.

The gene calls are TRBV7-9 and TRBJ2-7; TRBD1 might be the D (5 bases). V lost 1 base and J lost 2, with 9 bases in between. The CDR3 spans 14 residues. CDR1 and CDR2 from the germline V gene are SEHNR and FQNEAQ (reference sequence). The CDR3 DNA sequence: TGTGCCAGCAGCTTAGGGCAGGGTACCTACGAGCAGTACTTC. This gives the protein CASSLGQGTYEQYF.

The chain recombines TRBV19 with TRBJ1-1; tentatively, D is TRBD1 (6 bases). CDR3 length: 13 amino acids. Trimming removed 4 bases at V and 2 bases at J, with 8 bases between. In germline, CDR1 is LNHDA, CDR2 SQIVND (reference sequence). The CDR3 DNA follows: TGTGCCAGTAGTAAACAGGGAAACACTGAAGCTTTCTTT. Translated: CASSKQGNTEAFF.

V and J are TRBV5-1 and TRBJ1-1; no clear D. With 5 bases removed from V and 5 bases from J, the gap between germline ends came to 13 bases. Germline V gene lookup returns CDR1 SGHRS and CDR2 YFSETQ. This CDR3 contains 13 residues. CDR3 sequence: CASRYNSQTEAFF. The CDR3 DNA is TGCGCCAGCAGGTACAACAGTCAAACTGAAGCTTTCTTT.

Here the CDR3 reads CASSLVRVGPGSMNTEAFF. CDR3 DNA: TGTGCCAGCAGCTTAGTGCGGGTCGGTCCGGGATCCATGAACACTGAAGCTTTCTTT. The V call is TRBV7-6, the J call TRBJ1-1; D gene ambiguous. Germline V gives CDR1 SGHVS, CDR2 FNYEAQ. The CDR3 sequence is 19 residues long. V lost 1 base and J 0 bases, leaving 21 bases between the germline ends.

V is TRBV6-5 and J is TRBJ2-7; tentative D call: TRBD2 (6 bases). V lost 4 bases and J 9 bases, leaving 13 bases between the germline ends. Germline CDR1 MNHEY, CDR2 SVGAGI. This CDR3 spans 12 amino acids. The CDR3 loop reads CASSLTGTGQYF. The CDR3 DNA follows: TGTGCCAGCAGTTTAACCGGGACTGGGCAGTACTTC.

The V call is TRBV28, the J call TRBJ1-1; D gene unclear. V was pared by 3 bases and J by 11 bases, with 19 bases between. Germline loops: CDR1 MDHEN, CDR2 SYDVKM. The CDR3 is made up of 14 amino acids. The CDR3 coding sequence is TGTGCCAGCAGTTTGACGCCCCAGAGGGCCGATGCTTTCTTT. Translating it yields CASSLTPQRADAFF.

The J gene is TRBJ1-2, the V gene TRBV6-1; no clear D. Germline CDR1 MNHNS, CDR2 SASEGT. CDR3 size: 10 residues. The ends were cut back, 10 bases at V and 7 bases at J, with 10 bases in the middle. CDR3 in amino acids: CATRFGGYTF. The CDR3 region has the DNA TGTGCCACTAGATTCGGTGGCTACACCTTC.

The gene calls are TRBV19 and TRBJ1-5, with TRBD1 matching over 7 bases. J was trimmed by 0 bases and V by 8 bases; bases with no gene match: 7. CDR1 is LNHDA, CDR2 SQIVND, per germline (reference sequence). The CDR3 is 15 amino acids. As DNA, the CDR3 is TGTGCCAGTCTTGGGCAGGGGGGTAGCAATCAGCCCCAGCATTTT. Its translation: CASLGQGGSNQPQHF.

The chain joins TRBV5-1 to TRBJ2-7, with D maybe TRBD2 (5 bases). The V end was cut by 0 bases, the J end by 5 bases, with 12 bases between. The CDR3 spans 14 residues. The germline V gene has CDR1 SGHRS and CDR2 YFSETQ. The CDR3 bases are TGCGCCAGCAGCTTGGTTCCTAGCACGGACGAGCAGTACTTC. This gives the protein CASSLVPSTDEQYF.